The next 2 T cell receptor beta chains were all read from a single sample in a study of T cells after yellow fever vaccination. TCRdb reprocessed the 5' RACE reads with MiXCR, giving one entry per CDR3 protein. The table shows 300,000 or so distinct CDR3 sequences, with around 7.3% occurring only once. The sample consisted of PBMCs, taken 45 days after the first yellow fever vaccination. The receptors were sampled from a man aged 18 to 29 who received the YFV17D yellow fever vaccine.

This chain connects TRBV19 to TRBJ2-4; D possibly corresponds to TRBD1 (6 bases). Germline V CDR1 and CDR2: LNHDA, SQIVND (reference sequence). V lost 3 bases to trimming and J lost 0 bases, with 12 bases between them. The CDR3 contains 16 residues. CDR3 region: CASSIDRSLAKNIQYF. CDR3 bases: TGTGCCAGTAGTATCGACAGGAGTCTAGCCAAAAACATTCAGTACTTC.

The table lists this clonotype with a few counts. V gene TRBV12-3 or TRBV12-4 combines with J gene TRBJ1-4; no definite D call. Trimming removed 3 bases at V and 7 bases at J, with 12 bases between. CDR3 length equals 14 residues. Here the CDR3 reads CASSFGFTREKLFF. CDR3 sequence (DNA): TGTGCCAGCAGTTTTGGCTTCACACGTGAAAAACTGTTTTTT.